The 10 T cell receptor beta chains below were found in one sample sequenced in a study of T cell responses to AZD1222 COVID-19 vaccine (dated by TCRdb to the early 2020s). The sample's time point, from its label and the paper: about 28 days (+/-7) after the second vaccine dose. The library relied on the immunoSEQ multiplex PCR assay. TCRdb carries this immuneACCESS record with in-frame sequences only. Its versions omit some clonotypes, under half of them owing to an unresolved V gene in the studies checked, with the rest unexplained. The sample data list under 200,000 clones, and about 83% of these were observed just once. The ten most abundant clones make up around 1% of the sample. The sample in question was peripheral blood, obtained 28 days after the second AZD1222 dose. Receptors were obtained from an adult who received the AZD1222 COVID-19 vaccine.

Comments on this clone: Mismatch with germline at one junction end may stem from a read error. The V gene is TRBV18, the J gene TRBJ1-1; D not certain. This CDR3 contains 12 residues. The V gene's germline CDR1 is KGHSH and CDR2 LQKENI. The CDR3: CASSPRDTEAFF. CDR3 DNA: TGTGCCAGCTCGCCACGTGACACTGAAGCTTTCTTT.

The CDR3 DNA is TGTGCCAGCAGACAGGGGTCGGCTCAGGACTATAATTCACCCCTCCACTTT. Translated: CASRQGSAQDYNSPLHF. The chain uses TRBV19 and TRBJ1-6; TRBD1 matches at 8 bases. The length of the CDR3 is 17 residues. The V gene's germline CDR1 is LNHDA and CDR2 SQIVND (reference sequence). Trimming cost V 9 bases and J 3 bases; bases outside gene matches: 13.

The V and J genes are TRBV11-2 and TRBJ1-1; D gene unclear. The CDR3 extends over 15 amino acids. The ends were cut back, 1 base at V and 0 bases at J, with 9 bases in the middle. Per germline, CDR1 SGHAT and CDR2 FQNNGV. CDR3 sequence reads: CASSLGEFMNTEAFF. CDR3 in DNA: TGTGCCAGCAGCTTAGGAGAGTTCATGAACACTGAAGCTTTCTTT.

This clone was recorded once. The genes are TRBV3-1 (or the pseudogene TRBV3-2) and TRBJ2-1; no reliable D call. The germline gives CDR1 LGHDT, CDR2 YNNKEL (reference sequence). The CDR3 spans 16 residues. The ends were cut back, 0 bases at V and 2 bases at J, with 11 bases in the middle. The CDR3 sequence: CASSQDPAAAYNEQFF. In nucleotides, the CDR3 is TGTGCCAGCAGCCAAGATCCCGCCGCAGCCTACAATGAGCAGTTCTTC.

The chain combines TRBV19 with TRBJ1-1; TRBD1 agrees at 7 bases. The germline V gene encodes CDR1 LNHDA and CDR2 SQIVND (reference sequence). V lost 5 bases to trimming and J lost 0 bases; unmatched junction nucleotides: 3. CDR3 length: 14 amino acids. CDR3 protein: CASSFGTVNTEAFF. In DNA, the CDR3 is TGTGCCAGTAGTTTTGGGACAGTGAACACTGAAGCTTTCTTT.

This clone was seen only a few times. Other nucleotide sequences from this sample produce the same CDR3. This chain links TRBV6-1 with TRBJ2-7; no clear D gene. V lost 3 bases to trimming and J lost 0 bases, with 3 bases between them. This CDR3 has 12 amino acids. Germline loops: CDR1 MNHNS, CDR2 SASEGT. The CDR3 protein is CASSEASYEQYF. CDR3 DNA sequence: TGTGCCAGCAGTGAGGCCTCCTACGAGCAGTACTTC.

In its sample, this clone was seen a few times. The rearrangement uses TRBV18 and TRBJ1-1, with D possibly TRBD1 on 5 matching bases. The CDR3 sequence is 13 residues long. In germline, CDR1 is KGHSH, CDR2 LQKENI. The V and J ends lost 3 bases and 1 base respectively, with 6 bases between them. The CDR3 loop reads CASSPTGNTEAFF. CDR3 bases: TGTGCCAGCTCACCTACAGGGAACACTGAAGCTTTCTTT.

This clone showed up just once. The chain joins TRBV19 to TRBJ1-5, with a weak D call TRBD1 (5 bases). Germline V lookup: CDR1 LNHDA, CDR2 SQIVND (reference sequence). This CDR3 contains 15 residues. The ends were cut back, 1 base at V and 5 bases at J, with 12 bases in the middle. The CDR3 region is CASSIAYWGYQPQHF. The CDR3 nucleotides are TGTGCCAGTAGTATAGCATATTGGGGGTATCAGCCCCAGCATTTT.

The chain joins TRBV14 to TRBJ2-7; tentative D call: TRBD1 (5 bases). V gave up 1 base and J gave up 3 bases, with 7 bases separating them. CDR1 and CDR2 (germline): SGHDN, FVKESK. The CDR3 has 13 amino acids. Written as DNA, the CDR3 is TGTGCCAGCAGCCAAGCAGGGATCTACGAGCAGTACTTC. Amino acids: CASSQAGIYEQYF.

In this sample, this clone turned up once. The rearrangement uses TRBV7-8 and TRBJ1-2, with D uncertain. The CDR3 covers 14 residues. V was cut by 5 bases and J by 4 bases, with 14 bases left in between. Germline V gives CDR1 SGHVS, CDR2 FQNEAQ. CDR3 coding DNA: TGTGCCAGCAGCCCCTTGGGGAGAGGCTATGGCTACACCTTC. It specifies CASSPLGRGYGYTF.